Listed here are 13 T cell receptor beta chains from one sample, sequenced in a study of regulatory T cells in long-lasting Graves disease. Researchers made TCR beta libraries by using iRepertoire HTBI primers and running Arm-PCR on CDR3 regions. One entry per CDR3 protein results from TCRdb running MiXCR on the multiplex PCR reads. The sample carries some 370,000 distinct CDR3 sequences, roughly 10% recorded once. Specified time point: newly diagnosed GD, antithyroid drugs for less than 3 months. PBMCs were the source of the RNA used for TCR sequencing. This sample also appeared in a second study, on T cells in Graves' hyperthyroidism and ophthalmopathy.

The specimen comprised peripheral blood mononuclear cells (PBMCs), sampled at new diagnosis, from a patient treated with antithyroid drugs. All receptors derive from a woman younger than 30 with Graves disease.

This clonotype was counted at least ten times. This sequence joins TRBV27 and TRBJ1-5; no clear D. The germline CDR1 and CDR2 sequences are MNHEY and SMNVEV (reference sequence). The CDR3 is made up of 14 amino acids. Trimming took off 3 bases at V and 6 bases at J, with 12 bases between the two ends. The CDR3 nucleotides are TGTGCCAGCAGTTTTAGGTTCGTGGGTCAGCCCCAGCATTTT. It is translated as CASSFRFVGQPQHF.

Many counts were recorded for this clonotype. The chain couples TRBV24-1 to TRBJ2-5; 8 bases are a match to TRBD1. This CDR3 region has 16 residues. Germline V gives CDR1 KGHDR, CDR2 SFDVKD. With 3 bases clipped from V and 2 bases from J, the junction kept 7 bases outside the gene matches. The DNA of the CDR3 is TGTGCCACCAGTGATCCTGTTCGACAGGGGCAAGAGACCCAGTACTTC. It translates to CATSDPVRQGQETQYF.

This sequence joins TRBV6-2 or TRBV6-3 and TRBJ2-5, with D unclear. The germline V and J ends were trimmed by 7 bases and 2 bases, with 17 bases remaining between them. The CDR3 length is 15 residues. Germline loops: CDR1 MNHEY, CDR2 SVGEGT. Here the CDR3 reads CASKRMEGRQETQYF. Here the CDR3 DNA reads TGTGCCAGCAAGCGAATGGAAGGCAGACAAGAGACCCAGTACTTC.

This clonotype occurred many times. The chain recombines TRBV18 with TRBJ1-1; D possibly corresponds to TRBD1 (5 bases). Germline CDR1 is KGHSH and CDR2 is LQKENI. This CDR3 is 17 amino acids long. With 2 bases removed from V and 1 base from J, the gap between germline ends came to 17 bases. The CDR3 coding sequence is TGTGCCAGCTCACCAAGCAGGGCGACCCAACCGAACACTGAAGCTTTCTTT. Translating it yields CASSPSRATQPNTEAFF.

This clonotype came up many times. The CDR3 loop reads CASSSLTPRPSYEQYF. The CDR3 nucleotides are TGTGCCAGCAGTTCTTTGACCCCACGACCTTCCTACGAGCAGTACTTC. The V and J genes are TRBV28 and TRBJ2-7; D is uncertain. Deletions cut 4 bases from V and 1 base from J, with 17 bases between. The CDR3 runs 16 residues. Germline loops: CDR1 MDHEN, CDR2 SYDVKM. Complete variable domain (other parts from reference TRBV28 and TRBJ2-7): DVKVTQSSRYLVKRTGEKVFLECVQDMDHENMFWYRQDPGLGLRLIYFSYDVKMKEKGDIPEGYSVSREKKERFSLILESASTNQTSMYLCASSSLTPRPSYEQYFGPGTRLTVT.

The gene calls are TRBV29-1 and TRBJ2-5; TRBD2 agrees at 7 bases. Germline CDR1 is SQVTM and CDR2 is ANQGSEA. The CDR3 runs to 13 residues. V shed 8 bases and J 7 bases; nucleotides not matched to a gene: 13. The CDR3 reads CSPHQGGSGTQYF. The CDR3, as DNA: TGCAGCCCTCACCAGGGAGGGTCCGGGACCCAGTACTTC.

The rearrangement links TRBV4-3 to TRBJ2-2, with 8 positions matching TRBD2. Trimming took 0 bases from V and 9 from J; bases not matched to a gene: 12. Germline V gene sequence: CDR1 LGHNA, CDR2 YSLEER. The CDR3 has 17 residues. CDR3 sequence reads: CASSQEVAGSVGRELFF. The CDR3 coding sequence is TGCGCCAGCAGCCAAGAAGTAGCGGGGTCAGTTGGCAGGGAGCTGTTTTTT.

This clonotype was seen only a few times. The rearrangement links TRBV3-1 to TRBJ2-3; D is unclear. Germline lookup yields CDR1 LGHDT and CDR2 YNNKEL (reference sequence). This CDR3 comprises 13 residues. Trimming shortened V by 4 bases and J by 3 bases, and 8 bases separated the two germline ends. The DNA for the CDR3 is TGTGCCAGCAGCCTCCGAATTACAGATACGCAGTATTTT. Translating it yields CASSLRITDTQYF.

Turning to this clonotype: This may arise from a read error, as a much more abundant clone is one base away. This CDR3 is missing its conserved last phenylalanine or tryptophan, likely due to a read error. The CDR3 loop reads CASSGPGTVAFL. The CDR3 nucleotides read TGTGCCAGCAGCGGCCCCGGGACCGTTGCTTTCCTT. The chain couples TRBV14 to TRBJ1-1, with D possibly matching TRBD1 (5 bases). Between the trimmed V and J ends, which lost 5 bases and 11 bases, there was a span of 15 bases. The CDR3 runs to 12 residues. The germline V gene encodes CDR1 SGHDN and CDR2 FVKESK.

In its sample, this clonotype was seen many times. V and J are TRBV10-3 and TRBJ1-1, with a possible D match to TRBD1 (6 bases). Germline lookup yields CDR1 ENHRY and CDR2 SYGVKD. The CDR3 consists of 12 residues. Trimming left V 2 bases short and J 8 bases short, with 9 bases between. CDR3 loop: CAISELTGEAFF. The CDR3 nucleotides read TGTGCCATCAGTGAGCTGACAGGCGAAGCTTTCTTT.

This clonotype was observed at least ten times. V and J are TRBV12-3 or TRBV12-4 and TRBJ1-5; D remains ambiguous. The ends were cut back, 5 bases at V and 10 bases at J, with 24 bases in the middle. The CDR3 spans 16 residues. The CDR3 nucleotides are TGTGCCAGCAGTCAAGAAAGGCAGTACAAAGGCCTCCCCCAGCATTTT. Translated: CASSQERQYKGLPQHF.

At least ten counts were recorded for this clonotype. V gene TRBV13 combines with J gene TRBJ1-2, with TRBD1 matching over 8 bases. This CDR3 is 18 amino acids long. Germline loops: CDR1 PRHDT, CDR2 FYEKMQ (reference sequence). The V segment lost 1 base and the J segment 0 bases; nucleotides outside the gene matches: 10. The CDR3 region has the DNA TGTGCCAGCAGCTTAGAGGGCGCAGGGGGCGAGTCTAACTATGGCTACACCTTC. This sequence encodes CASSLEGAGGESNYGYTF.

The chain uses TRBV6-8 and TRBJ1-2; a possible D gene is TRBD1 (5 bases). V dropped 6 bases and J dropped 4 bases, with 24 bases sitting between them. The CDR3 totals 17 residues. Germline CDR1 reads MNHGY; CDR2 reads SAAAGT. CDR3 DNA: TGTGCCAGCAGCAGCGGCTTCAGGGTGACGGCTGGCTATGGCTACACCTTC. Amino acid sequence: CASSSGFRVTAGYGYTF.